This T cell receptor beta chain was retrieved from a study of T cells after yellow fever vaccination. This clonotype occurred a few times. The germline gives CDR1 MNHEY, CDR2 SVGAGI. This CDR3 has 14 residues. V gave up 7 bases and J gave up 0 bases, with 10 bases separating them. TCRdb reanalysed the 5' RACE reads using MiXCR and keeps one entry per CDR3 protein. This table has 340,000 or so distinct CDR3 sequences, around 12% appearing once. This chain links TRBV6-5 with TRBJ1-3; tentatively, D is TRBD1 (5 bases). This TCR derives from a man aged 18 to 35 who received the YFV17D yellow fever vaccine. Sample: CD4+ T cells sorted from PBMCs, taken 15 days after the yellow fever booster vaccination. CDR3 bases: TGTGCCAGCAAGGGGTCGCTCTCTGGAAACACCATATATTTT. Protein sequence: CASKGSLSGNTIYF.